This T cell receptor beta chain was sequenced in a study of control samples from healthy donors and cancer patients. Assay used: immunoSEQ multiplex PCR; TCRdb lists only in-frame clones, some missing. Of under 200,000 clones listed, about nine tenths are singletons. V lost 5 bases, J lost 5 bases, and 7 bases stayed unmatched. The germline CDR1 and CDR2 sequences are SGHNT and YENEEA. The CDR3 runs 15 residues. This chain joins TRBV11-3 and TRBJ2-7; 12 positions match TRBD2. The specimen was blood. The sequence derives from a woman aged 25-40 years in good health. The CDR3 reads CASSPNRLAGDEQYF. In DNA, the CDR3 is TGTGCCAGCAGCCCCAACCGACTAGCGGGAGACGAGCAGTACTTC.